A single sample is the source of the 27 T cell receptor beta chains below, sequenced in a study of chemoradiotherapy in HPV16-positive cancers (dated by TCRdb to the early 2020s). Libraries were made using the immunoSEQ multiplex PCR assay. Not all clones reach the TCRdb copy of this immuneACCESS table, which keeps in-frame sequences only. Checked studies attribute under half of the gap to unresolved V genes and leave the rest unexplained. The sample table contains thousands of clones; only one count was recorded for 80% to 90% of them. 6% of the sample is taken by the ten largest. The material was tumor tissue, obtained from a patient who underwent chemoradiotherapy. These receptors came from a human donor with HPV-associated anogenital cancer.

The genes are TRBV7-9 and TRBJ2-5, with unresolved D. The CDR3 is 11 amino acids. The V gene's germline CDR1 is SEHNR and CDR2 FQNEAQ (reference sequence). The V end lost 5 bases, the J end lost 4 bases, and 5 bases lay between the germline ends. The CDR3 DNA sequence: TGTGCCAGCAGCCTATTAGAGACCCAGTACTTC. Translation: CASSLLETQYF.

This rearrangement joins TRBV6-6 to TRBJ1-5, with D possibly matching TRBD1 (6 bases). Germline loops: CDR1 MNHNY, CDR2 SVGAGI (reference sequence). The germline V and J ends were trimmed by 3 bases and 6 bases, with 12 bases remaining between them. The CDR3 runs to 14 residues. CDR3 bases: TGTGCCAGCAGTTATGGAGGGGGTCGTCAGCCCCAGCATTTT. This codes for CASSYGGGRQPQHF.

This chain connects TRBV7-3 to TRBJ2-6; TRBD2 is a possible D gene (5 bases). With 3 bases removed from V and 4 bases from J, the gap between germline ends came to 16 bases. The CDR3 sequence is 17 residues long. Germline CDR1 SGHTA, CDR2 FQGTGA. The CDR3 loop reads CASSFHSGNPGANVLTF. In nucleotides, the CDR3 is TGTGCCAGCAGCTTTCATTCCGGGAACCCCGGGGCCAACGTCCTGACTTTC.

The V call is TRBV19, the J call TRBJ1-1; TRBD1 agrees at 7 bases. V shed 3 bases and J 3 bases; nucleotides not matched to a gene: 7. CDR1 and CDR2 from the germline V gene are LNHDA and SQIVND (reference sequence). The CDR3 loop spans 15 amino acids. The CDR3 DNA sequence: TGTGCCAGTAGTATCCCCAACAGGGGTTACACTGAAGCTTTCTTT. The encoded protein is CASSIPNRGYTEAFF.

The rearrangement uses TRBV14 and TRBJ1-2; 8 positions agree with TRBD1. Germline assignment: CDR1 SGHDN and CDR2 FVKESK. V was pared by 4 bases and J by 7 bases, with 11 bases of the junction left unmatched. The CDR3 loop spans 15 amino acids. The CDR3 protein is CASSRSGGQGGGYTF. CDR3 nucleotides: TGTGCCAGCAGCCGATCGGGAGGACAGGGTGGTGGCTACACCTTC.

The chain has TRBV7-6 and TRBJ2-7; 8 nucleotides match TRBD2. The CDR3 extends over 14 amino acids. Germline trimming cut 5 bases from V and 0 bases from J; bases unmatched to any gene: 3. Germline CDR1 reads SGHVS; CDR2 reads FNYEAQ. CDR3 amino acids: CASSRGGASYEQYF. CDR3 nucleotides: TGTGCCAGCAGCCGGGGGGGGGCCTCCTACGAGCAGTACTTC. The full variable domain, rest sourced from reference TRBV7-6 and TRBJ2-7, is GAGVSQSPRYKVTKRGQDVALRCDPISGHVSLYWYRQALGQGPEFLTYFNYEAQQDKSGLPNDRFSAERPEGSISTLTIQRTEQRDSAMYRCASSRGGASYEQYFGPGTRLTVT.

The chain uses TRBV7-2 and TRBJ1-6; D gene uncertain. Germline lookup yields CDR1 SGHTA and CDR2 FQGNSA. The CDR3 loop spans 14 amino acids. Trimming shortened V by 4 bases and J by 4 bases, and 8 bases separated the two germline ends. The CDR3 DNA reads as TGTGCCAGCAGCTGGCCCAGTTATAATTCACCCCTCCACTTT. Its protein product is CASSWPSYNSPLHF.

Concerning this clone: The conserved phenylalanine or tryptophan normally closing the CDR3 is absent here, so this likely arose from a read error. The DNA is omitted, as the CDR3 cannot be located on it reliably, and the CDR3 follows TCRdb's listing. This CDR3 reads CSAPYGDGSVD. The chain couples TRBV20-1 to TRBJ1-3. Germline lookup yields CDR1 DFQATT and CDR2 SNEGSKA (reference sequence). The CDR3 extends over 11 residues, inclusive of both ends.

The gene calls are TRBV11-2 and TRBJ2-7, with D hard to call. Germline V CDR1 and CDR2: SGHAT, FQNNGV. This CDR3 comprises 12 residues. V gave up 1 base and J gave up 3 bases, with 4 bases separating them. The chain's CDR3 is CASSLGHYEQYF. CDR3 DNA: TGTGCCAGCAGCTTAGGACACTACGAGCAGTACTTC.

The genes are TRBV9 and TRBJ1-2; TRBD1 matches at 9 bases. This CDR3 has 16 amino acids. V trimming: 4 bases; J trimming: 2 bases; junction bases outside the gene matches: 9. CDR1 SGDLS and CDR2 YYNGEE come from the germline V gene. CDR3 in amino acids: CASSPTGTGWNYGYTF. Written as DNA, the CDR3 is TGTGCCAGCAGCCCCACCGGGACAGGGTGGAACTATGGCTACACCTTC.

This sequence joins TRBV7-3 and TRBJ2-1; D is perhaps TRBD1 or TRBD2 (5 bases each). Germline V gene data show CDR1 as SGHTA and CDR2 as FQGTGA. The CDR3 runs 16 residues. V was shortened by 5 bases and J by 0 bases, with 14 bases between the two germline ends. In nucleotides, the CDR3 is TGTGCCAGCAGCCTCCGGGGCCGAAGCTCCTACAATGAGCAGTTCTTC. The encoded protein is CASSLRGRSSYNEQFF.

The V and J genes are TRBV30 and TRBJ2-5; D remains ambiguous. The CDR3 is made up of 12 amino acids. In germline, CDR1 is GTSNPN, CDR2 SVGIG (reference sequence). V gave up 1 base and J gave up 5 bases, with 8 bases separating them. In nucleotides, the CDR3 is TGTGCCTGGAGTGCCTACCTCGAGACCCAGTACTTC. It encodes CAWSAYLETQYF.

The genes are TRBV7-9 and TRBJ1-5; D uncertain. Germline loops: CDR1 SEHNR, CDR2 FQNEAQ (reference sequence). CDR3 length equals 13 residues. The V and J ends lost 4 bases and 10 bases respectively, with 14 bases between them. The CDR3 sequence: CASSYGPGSPQHF. The CDR3 DNA sequence: TGTGCCAGCAGCTACGGGCCGGGTTCCCCCCAGCATTTT.

This chain joins TRBV7-9 and TRBJ1-1, with a weak D call TRBD1 (5 bases). Trimming removed 1 base at V and 7 bases at J, with 13 bases between. CDR3 size: 14 residues. Germline V gene data show CDR1 as SEHNR and CDR2 as FQNEAQ (reference sequence). CDR3 sequence (DNA): TGTGCCAGCAGCTTAGGGGGCGCGGAAGGTGAAGCTTTCTTT. Its protein product is CASSLGGAEGEAFF.

The rearrangement joins TRBV27 to TRBJ1-2; maybe TRBD1 (5 bases). CDR3 length equals 15 residues. Germline loops: CDR1 MNHEY, CDR2 SMNVEV (reference sequence). V shed 6 bases and J shed 2 bases, with 16 bases lying between them. The CDR3, as DNA: TGTGCCAGCAGGATAGGGGCAGAACCGAACTATGGCTACACCTTC. Amino acid sequence: CASRIGAEPNYGYTF.

J is TRBJ2-5 and V is TRBV10-3, with D possibly TRBD1 on 5 matching bases. Deletions cut 2 bases from V and 2 bases from J, with 9 bases between. The CDR3 is 14 amino acids. Germline V lookup: CDR1 ENHRY, CDR2 SYGVKD. CDR3 nucleotide sequence: TGTGCCATCAGTGAGGGGGCGGAACAAGAGACCCAGTACTTC. This gives the protein CAISEGAEQETQYF.

The V and J genes are TRBV28 and TRBJ2-7; D is possibly TRBD2 (6 bases). CDR3 length: 15 residues. CDR1 is MDHEN, CDR2 SYDVKM, per germline. The V end lost 2 bases, the J end lost 2 bases, and 13 bases lay between the germline ends. This CDR3 reads CASSLRGNPTYEQYF. The CDR3 DNA is TGTGCCAGCAGTTTACGGGGGAACCCTACCTACGAGCAGTACTTC.

This clone was found once. V and J are TRBV7-2 and TRBJ2-1; D is possibly TRBD1 (6 bases). In germline, CDR1 is SGHTA, CDR2 FQGNSA. This CDR3 spans 15 amino acids. V was pared by 0 bases and J by 5 bases, with 11 bases between. The CDR3 region is CASSLARGYNNEQFF. The CDR3 DNA sequence: TGTGCCAGCAGCTTAGCGAGGGGGTACAACAATGAGCAGTTCTTC.

This chain connects TRBV30 to TRBJ1-2, with D perhaps matching TRBD1 (5 bases). V was trimmed by 1 base and J by 4 bases, leaving 13 bases between them. The germline gives CDR1 GTSNPN, CDR2 SVGIG (reference sequence). This CDR3 contains 14 residues. CDR3 bases: TGTGCCTGGAGTGGTTGGGGGTTGAGCTATGGCTACACCTTC. Its protein product is CAWSGWGLSYGYTF.

The chain is built from TRBV6-1 and TRBJ1-5, with 7 nucleotides matching TRBD1. The CDR3 totals 15 residues. Per the germline V gene, CDR1 is MNHNS and CDR2 is SASEGT. The V gene end was trimmed by 6 bases and the J gene end by 3 bases; junction bases not matched to a gene: 8. CDR3 DNA sequence: TGTGCCAGCAGGGATGGGGACAGACCCAATCAGCCCCAGCATTTT. Translating it yields CASRDGDRPNQPQHF.

This clone was seen more than once but under ten times. This sequence joins TRBV28 and TRBJ2-2; 10 positions agree with TRBD1. With 5 bases clipped from V and 5 bases from J, the junction kept 8 bases outside the gene matches. Looked up from germline, CDR1 is MDHEN and CDR2 is SYDVKM. The CDR3 is made up of 16 amino acids. The CDR3 nucleotides read TGTGCCAGCAGTCCCTGGGACAGGGGAGAGACCGGGGAGCTGTTTTTT. Amino acid sequence: CASSPWDRGETGELFF.

The J gene is TRBJ2-6, the V gene TRBV9; D is perhaps TRBD2 (5 bases). The germline V gene has CDR1 SGDLS and CDR2 YYNGEE. V lost 4 bases and J 0 bases, leaving 8 bases between the germline ends. The CDR3 is 15 amino acids. The CDR3 is CASSPRGSGANVLTF. DNA for the CDR3: TGTGCCAGCAGCCCCCGGGGCTCTGGGGCCAACGTCCTGACTTTC.

The chain is built from TRBV29-1 and TRBJ1-2; the D gene is possibly TRBD1 (6 bases). CDR1 and CDR2 (germline): SQVTM, ANQGSEA. V lost 6 bases to trimming and J lost 5 bases, with 13 bases between them. CDR3 length: 12 amino acids. The CDR3 protein is CSVITGQYGYTF. CDR3 nucleotides: TGCAGCGTCATTACAGGGCAGTATGGCTACACCTTC.

The rearrangement joins TRBV2 to TRBJ2-7, with D unresolved. V dropped 8 bases and J dropped 9 bases, with 14 bases sitting between them. Germline CDR1 and CDR2: SNHLY and FYNNEI. The CDR3 is 11 residues long. The CDR3, as DNA: TGTGCCAGCTCCCTCGAATCTGGGCAGTACTTC. Residues: CASSLESGQYF.

The CDR3 protein is CASSEATGEQPQHF. The CDR3 DNA reads as TGTGCCAGCAGTGAAGCCACAGGGGAACAGCCCCAGCATTTT. J is TRBJ1-5 and V is TRBV6-1, with 7 bases matching TRBD1. The CDR3 spans 14 residues. Germline CDR1 and CDR2: MNHNS and SASEGT. The V gene end was trimmed by 0 bases and the J gene end by 7 bases; junction bases not matched to a gene: 3.

The rearrangement links TRBV6-6 to TRBJ1-1; D uncertain. The V gene's germline CDR1 is MNHNY and CDR2 SVGAGI (reference sequence). Deletions cut 0 bases from V and 3 bases from J, with 11 bases between. CDR3 length: 15 amino acids. The CDR3 region is CASSYSKFGDTEAFF. In nucleotides, the CDR3 is TGTGCCAGCAGTTACTCGAAGTTTGGTGACACTGAAGCTTTCTTT.

The V call is TRBV19, the J call TRBJ1-5; weak D call: TRBD1 (5 bases). CDR3 length: 13 residues. Trimming removed 5 bases at V and 14 bases at J, with 19 bases between. Germline V lookup: CDR1 LNHDA, CDR2 SQIVND (reference sequence). The CDR3 DNA follows: TGTGCCAGTAGTGGGGCCCAATCAGCCCCAAAGCATTTT. Encoded protein: CASSGAQSAPKHF.